Reported below is one T cell receptor (beta chain). The entry originates in a study of control samples from healthy donors and cancer patients. Germline V gives CDR1 MDHEN, CDR2 SYDVKM. The V segment lost 6 bases and the J segment 6 bases; nucleotides outside the gene matches: 6. The CDR3 has 14 amino acids. Using immunoSEQ multiplex PCR, the repertoire was profiled, and TCRdb retains in-frame clones only, with some absent. The sample yields roughly 90,000 clones, 85% to 95% seen once. Sequenced input: blood. The sequence was obtained from a woman between 25 and 40 years old in good health. The chain employs TRBV28 and TRBJ1-5, with TRBD1 matching 9 bases. CDR3 bases: TGTGCCAGCAGCACAGGGGGCTGGATTCAGCCCCAGCATTTT. Translated: CASSTGGWIQPQHF.